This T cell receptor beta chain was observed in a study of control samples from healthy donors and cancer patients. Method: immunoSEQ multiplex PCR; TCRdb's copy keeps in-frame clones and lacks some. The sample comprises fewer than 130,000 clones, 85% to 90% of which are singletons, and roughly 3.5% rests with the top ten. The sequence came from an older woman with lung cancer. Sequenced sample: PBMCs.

The CDR3: CASGGTFGYTF. The CDR3 DNA follows: TGTGCCAGTGGCGGGACATTTGGCTACACCTTC. This rearrangement joins TRBV19 to TRBJ1-2; maybe TRBD1 (6 bases). The ends were cut back, 8 bases at V and 7 bases at J, with 11 bases in the middle. CDR3 length equals 11 residues. The V gene's germline CDR1 is LNHDA and CDR2 SQIVND (reference sequence).